The sequence of this T cell receptor (beta chain) was determined in a study of technical replicates of blood from several donors (dated 2017 in TCRdb). The library was generated by the immunoSEQ multiplex PCR assay. TCRdb retrieved this table from immuneACCESS and kept in-frame rearrangements only. Not all clones are present; in checked studies, unresolved V genes account for under half, and no reason is known for the remainder. This sample comprises 55,000 to 80,000 clones, approximately 90% of them detected only once. The ten top clones hold about 0.43% of the sample. V ends up 7 bases short and J 5 bases short, with an unmatched junction base count of 3. For CDR1 and CDR2, the germline V gene lists SGHDT and YYEEEE. The CDR3 has 12 amino acids, counting the end cysteine and phenylalanine. Just the 36-base CDR3 DNA is kept, in frame starting at base 1. Of note for this clone: Which antigen it targets is not known. No base quality values were provided; no much bigger clone lies one nucleotide off.

The clonotype comes from a human donor in good health. Sequences were obtained from T cells isolated from PBMCs. In this chain, TRBV5-6 is recombined with TRBJ2-5, with 9 middle bases fitting TRBD2. The sequence in DNA is TGTGCCAGCCGGACTAGCGTGGAGACCCAGTACTTC. It translates as CASRTSVETQYF.